A single sample gave rise to the 31 T cell receptor beta chains below, sequenced in a study of T cells in tuberculosis. Data came from immunoSEQ multiplex PCR; TCRdb stores just in-frame clones and leaves some out. Counted here are about 45,000 clones, about 94% occurring once; the ten biggest clones make up roughly 2%. The sample consisted of PBMCs. The receptors were sampled from a donor between 10 and 35 years old with latent tuberculosis or without tuberculosis infection. Some clones in this sample may be carry-over from other donors' samples.

The chain couples TRBV7-9 to TRBJ2-7, with D hard to call. The length of the CDR3 is 15 residues. The V gene's germline CDR1 is SEHNR and CDR2 FQNEAQ (reference sequence). V lost 2 bases and J 5 bases, leaving 16 bases between the germline ends. CDR3 bases: TGTGCCAGCAGCTTATATTCAGTTAGAGGCGACGAGCAGTACTTC. Protein: CASSLYSVRGDEQYF.

This clone came up once. This chain connects TRBV29-1 to TRBJ1-2, with TRBD1 matching 9 bases. The CDR3 is 13 residues long. Germline V CDR1 and CDR2: SQVTM, ANQGSEA. Trimming at V came to 3 bases and at J to 8 bases, leaving 7 bases not matched to a gene. The CDR3 region is CSVDLTGGAGYTF. CDR3 nucleotide sequence: TGCAGCGTTGATCTTACAGGGGGCGCCGGCTACACCTTC.

The rearrangement uses TRBV28 and TRBJ1-3; D not resolved. Germline V gene lookup returns CDR1 MDHEN and CDR2 SYDVKM. V gave up 6 bases and J gave up 3 bases, with 15 bases separating them. There are 15 residues in the CDR3. CDR3 loop: CASRSRGRFGNTIYF. In DNA, the CDR3 is TGTGCCAGCAGGTCCCGCGGGAGATTTGGAAACACCATATATTTT.

V usage is TRBV6-1 and J usage is TRBJ1-1; the D gene is possibly TRBD1 (5 bases). Between the trimmed V and J ends, which lost 4 bases and 3 bases, there was a span of 6 bases. Germline V lookup: CDR1 MNHNS, CDR2 SASEGT. This CDR3 is 12 amino acids long. DNA for the CDR3: TGTGCCAGCAGTGGGGGGGACACTGAAGCTTTCTTT. Protein: CASSGGDTEAFF.

The chain joins TRBV5-4 to TRBJ1-1, with a possible D match to TRBD1 (6 bases). V was trimmed by 2 bases and J by 1 base, leaving 9 bases between them. The CDR3 covers 14 residues. Germline assignment: CDR1 SGHNT and CDR2 YYREEE (reference sequence). The CDR3 spells CASSLEQGNTEAFF. The CDR3 bases are TGTGCCAGCAGCTTAGAACAGGGGAACACTGAAGCTTTCTTT.

The chain joins TRBV7-9 to TRBJ1-1; no definite D call. Germline CDR1 SEHNR, CDR2 FQNEAQ (reference sequence). Trimming pared 5 bases from V and 4 bases from J, leaving 17 bases between. The CDR3 totals 15 residues. CDR3 amino acids: CASSLPLGVGTEAFF. CDR3 coding DNA: TGTGCCAGCAGCCTACCGTTGGGCGTTGGCACTGAAGCTTTCTTT. Filled out from reference TRBV7-9 and TRBJ1-1, the complete variable domain reads DTGVSQNPRHKITKRGQNVTFRCDPISEHNRLYWYRQTLGQGPEFLTYFQNEAQLEKSRLLSDRFSAERPKGSFSTLEIQRTEQGDSAMYLCASSLPLGVGTEAFFGQGTRLTVV.

V usage is TRBV28 and J usage is TRBJ2-1; TRBD1 matches at 12 bases. CDR3 length equals 16 residues. After removal of 3 bases from V and 8 bases from J, the junction contained 8 bases not matched to a gene. Germline V gene data show CDR1 as MDHEN and CDR2 as SYDVKM. The CDR3 loop is CASSFGTGGSTDEQFF. The DNA of the CDR3 is TGTGCCAGCAGTTTTGGGACAGGGGGCTCTACGGATGAGCAGTTCTTC.

CDR3 protein: CASRYIRGYEQYF. The CDR3 DNA reads TGTGCCAGCAGGTACATAAGGGGCTACGAGCAGTACTTC. The chain links TRBV27 to TRBJ2-7, with a possible D match to TRBD1 (5 bases). The CDR3 consists of 13 residues. V lost 6 bases and J 3 bases, leaving 12 bases between the germline ends. CDR1 and CDR2 from the germline V gene are MNHEY and SMNVEV (reference sequence).

The chain joins TRBV6-6 to TRBJ1-1; unclear D gene. Germline V gene data show CDR1 as MNHNY and CDR2 as SVGAGI (reference sequence). The V and J ends lost 7 bases and 0 bases respectively, with 6 bases between them. The CDR3 is 12 residues long. The CDR3 DNA follows: TGTGCCAGCACCAGCGTGAACACTGAAGCTTTCTTT. Its translation is CASTSVNTEAFF.

V usage is TRBV5-4 and J usage is TRBJ2-7, with 8 bases that match TRBD1. Germline V CDR1 and CDR2: SGHNT, YYREEE (reference sequence). CDR3 length: 15 amino acids. V shed 1 base and J 1 base; nucleotides not matched to a gene: 4. The CDR3 spells CASSLRQGPSYEQYF. The CDR3 region has the DNA TGTGCCAGCAGCTTGCGACAGGGGCCTTCCTACGAGCAGTACTTC.

The rearrangement joins TRBV7-2 to TRBJ2-3; 7 bases are shared with TRBD2. This CDR3 contains 16 residues. Germline V gene lookup returns CDR1 SGHTA and CDR2 FQGNSA. Trimming cost V 0 bases and J 5 bases; bases outside gene matches: 8. The CDR3 sequence: CASSLARAGARDTQYF. CDR3 nucleotide sequence: TGTGCCAGCAGCTTAGCGCGGGCGGGAGCGAGAGATACGCAGTATTTT.

This chain connects TRBV15 to TRBJ1-1; the D is unclear. The V gene's germline CDR1 is LNHNV and CDR2 YYDKDF (reference sequence). The CDR3 is made up of 10 amino acids. Trimming took off 8 bases at V and 5 bases at J, with 6 bases between the two ends. CDR3 loop: CATSRTEAFF. The DNA for the CDR3 is TGTGCCACCTCTAGGACTGAAGCTTTCTTT. Together with reference TRBV15 and TRBJ1-1, the CDR3 gives the full variable domain: DAMVIQNPRYQVTQFGKPVTLSCSQTLNHNVMYWYQQKSSQAPKLLFHYYDKDFNNEADTPDNFQSRRPNTSFCFLDIRSPGLGDTAMYLCATSRTEAFFGQGTRLTVV.

This rearrangement joins TRBV28 to TRBJ2-5; 9 nucleotides line up with TRBD2. CDR1 MDHEN and CDR2 SYDVKM come from the germline V gene. This CDR3 contains 15 residues. Germline trimming cut 3 bases from V and 4 bases from J; bases unmatched to any gene: 6. The CDR3 loop is CASSFVVLAGETQYF. In DNA, the CDR3 is TGTGCCAGCAGTTTTGTGGTACTAGCGGGAGAGACCCAGTACTTC.

The J gene is TRBJ1-4, the V gene TRBV18, with D possibly being TRBD1 (6 bases). V lost 4 bases and J lost 0, with 12 bases in between. The CDR3 has 16 residues. Germline CDR1 reads KGHSH; CDR2 reads LQKENI. The CDR3 nucleotides read TGTGCCAGCTCACGTGGACAGTCTGCAACTAATGAAAAACTGTTTTTT. Translating gives CASSRGQSATNEKLFF.

This chain links TRBV7-8 with TRBJ2-5, with a possible D match to TRBD2 (6 bases). The CDR3 totals 14 residues. V was cut by 4 bases and J by 2 bases, with 11 bases left in between. The germline V gene has CDR1 SGHVS and CDR2 FQNEAQ. CDR3 sequence: CASSSRTIQETQYF. For the CDR3, the DNA is TGTGCCAGCAGCTCCAGGACTATTCAAGAGACCCAGTACTTC.

The sample holds one count of this clone. The rearrangement links TRBV19 to TRBJ2-7, with 11 bases identical to TRBD2. The CDR3 has 15 amino acids. Germline V gene lookup returns CDR1 LNHDA and CDR2 SQIVND (reference sequence). Unmatched junction bases numbered 5, after V lost 5 bases and J lost 2 bases. CDR3 sequence reads: CASSVNSGRAYEQYF. The CDR3 DNA reads as TGTGCCAGTAGTGTCAATAGCGGGAGGGCCTACGAGCAGTACTTC.

The chain combines TRBV5-1 with TRBJ2-1, with D perhaps TRBD1 (5 bases). Trimming took off 1 base at V and 0 bases at J, with 8 bases between the two ends. Germline V gene sequence: CDR1 SGHRS, CDR2 YFSETQ. The CDR3 runs to 15 residues. This CDR3 reads CASSLTGISYNEQFF. CDR3 sequence (DNA): TGCGCCAGCAGCTTGACAGGCATCTCCTACAATGAGCAGTTCTTC. The full variable domain, with the rest looked up from reference TRBV5-1 and TRBJ2-1, is KAGVTQTPRYLIKTRGQQVTLSCSPISGHRSVSWYQQTPGQGLQFLFEYFSETQRNKGNFPGRFSGRQFSNSRSEMNVSTLELGDSALYLCASSLTGISYNEQFFGPGTRLTVL.

The V gene is TRBV2, the J gene TRBJ2-3; TRBD2 matches at 8 bases. Germline V lookup: CDR1 SNHLY, CDR2 FYNNEI. The CDR3 length is 17 residues. Trimming removed 8 bases from V and 3 bases from J; junction bases left unmatched: 16. The CDR3, as DNA: TGTGCCAGCTCTCGTATCGTGCCGGGAGGGCCGACAGATACGCAGTATTTT. This sequence encodes CASSRIVPGGPTDTQYF.

The gene calls are TRBV4-3 and TRBJ2-1; 7 bases fit TRBD1. Germline trimming cut 0 bases from V and 5 bases from J; bases unmatched to any gene: 7. Germline V gene lookup returns CDR1 LGHNA and CDR2 YSLEER. The CDR3 runs 16 residues. The CDR3 nucleotides are TGCGCCAGCAGCCAAGATGGGGCAGGGGGTAACAATGAGCAGTTCTTC. The encoded protein is CASSQDGAGGNNEQFF.

This clone was detected once. V gene TRBV6-1 combines with J gene TRBJ1-1; D call uncertain. The V end lost 11 bases, the J end lost 8 bases, and 12 bases lay between the germline ends. Germline V CDR1 and CDR2: MNHNS, SASEGT. The CDR3 loop spans 10 amino acids. The CDR3 sequence is CALTTLEAFF. CDR3 in DNA: TGTGCCCTCACTACCCTAGAAGCTTTCTTT.

The chain uses TRBV13 and TRBJ2-5; D is undetermined. Trimming took off 0 bases at V and 5 bases at J, with 7 bases between the two ends. Germline CDR1 reads PRHDT; CDR2 reads FYEKMQ (reference sequence). This CDR3 is 13 amino acids long. The CDR3 coding sequence is TGTGCCAGCAGCTTAGGCCGGCGGGAGACCCAGTACTTC. Residues: CASSLGRRETQYF.

The rearrangement joins TRBV5-1 to TRBJ2-1; tentatively, D is TRBD2 (5 bases). The CDR3 covers 16 residues. Per the germline V gene, CDR1 is SGHRS and CDR2 is YFSETQ. Trimming pared 0 bases from V and 3 bases from J, leaving 13 bases between. CDR3 loop: CASSLEGAAVYNEQFF. DNA for the CDR3: TGCGCCAGCAGCTTGGAAGGAGCGGCAGTCTACAATGAGCAGTTCTTC.

The chain couples TRBV5-6 to TRBJ1-1, with D perhaps TRBD1 (6 bases). Germline CDR1 SGHDT, CDR2 YYEEEE. The germline V and J ends were trimmed by 0 bases and 4 bases, with 7 bases remaining between them. The CDR3 has 13 amino acids. CDR3: CASSLDRATEAFF. As DNA, the CDR3 is TGTGCCAGCAGCTTGGACAGGGCCACTGAAGCTTTCTTT.

The rearrangement links TRBV4-3 to TRBJ2-7; 14 nucleotides line up with TRBD2. Germline assignment: CDR1 LGHNA and CDR2 YSLEER. The CDR3 runs to 18 residues. V was pared by 1 base and J by 2 bases, with 7 bases of the junction left unmatched. The CDR3 region is CASSQAFGTSGSTYEQYF. For the CDR3, the DNA is TGCGCCAGCAGCCAAGCTTTTGGGACTAGCGGGAGCACCTACGAGCAGTACTTC.

The genes are TRBV7-3 and TRBJ2-1; 13 nucleotides match TRBD2. J lost 9 bases, V lost 5 bases, and 16 bases had no gene match. The CDR3 is 18 amino acids. CDR1 is SGHTA and CDR2 is FQGTGA in the germline V gene. The CDR3 loop reads CASSPPRLAGGQSSEQFF. CDR3 bases: TGTGCCAGCAGCCCACCCAGACTAGCGGGAGGTCAATCCAGTGAGCAGTTCTTC.

The chain is built from TRBV29-1 and TRBJ2-7; the match to TRBD1 covers 10 bases. CDR3 length: 15 amino acids. The V gene's germline CDR1 is SQVTM and CDR2 ANQGSEA. With V trimmed by 5 bases and J by 3 bases, 10 bases remained unmatched. CDR3 residues: CSVHTGTGEYYEQYF. Written as DNA, the CDR3 is TGCAGCGTTCATACCGGGACAGGGGAATACTACGAGCAGTACTTC.

The chain uses TRBV7-2 and TRBJ2-7; 8 bases are a match to TRBD1. The CDR3 spans 17 residues. The germline V gene has CDR1 SGHTA and CDR2 FQGNSA. V shed 6 bases, J shed 1 base, and the junction held 14 bases outside the gene matches. CDR3 loop: CASRSLSRQGKSYEQYF. CDR3 nucleotides: TGTGCCAGCAGGTCGTTGAGCCGACAGGGGAAGTCCTACGAGCAGTACTTC.

V and J are TRBV28 and TRBJ1-3; unclear D gene. The CDR3 contains 14 residues. V was shortened by 6 bases and J by 1 base, with 10 bases between the two germline ends. CDR1 and CDR2 (germline): MDHEN, SYDVKM. DNA of the CDR3: TGTGCCAGCAGCACCGAGGAATCTGGAAACACCATATATTTT. Encoded protein: CASSTEESGNTIYF.

The CDR3 region has the DNA TGCGCCAGCAGCACTAGACAGGGGGCGAACACCGGGGAGCTGTTTTTT. Amino acid sequence: CASSTRQGANTGELFF. V usage is TRBV5-1 and J usage is TRBJ2-2; the match to TRBD1 covers 9 bases. Germline V gene lookup returns CDR1 SGHRS and CDR2 YFSETQ. The CDR3 extends over 16 amino acids. V shed 4 bases, J shed 0 bases, and the junction held 4 bases outside the gene matches.

The chain uses TRBV29-1 and TRBJ2-5; 7 bases map to TRBD2. Germline assignment: CDR1 SQVTM and CDR2 ANQGSEA. This CDR3 comprises 12 residues. The J segment lost 5 bases and the V segment lost 0 bases, leaving 0 bases of the junction unmatched. CDR3 DNA: TGCAGCGTTGAAGAGGGGGGGGAGACCCAGTACTTC. Protein sequence: CSVEEGGETQYF.

J is TRBJ2-2 and V is TRBV4-1; a weak D match, TRBD1 (6 bases). Germline values: CDR1 MGHRA, CDR2 YSYEKL. CDR3 length: 21 amino acids. V was clipped by 0 bases and J by 0 bases, with 23 bases between them. CDR3 DNA: TGCGCCAGCAGCCAAGATCGGGTAAGGGACACAAGGGCCTCGAACACCGGGGAGCTGTTTTTT. Protein: CASSQDRVRDTRASNTGELFF.